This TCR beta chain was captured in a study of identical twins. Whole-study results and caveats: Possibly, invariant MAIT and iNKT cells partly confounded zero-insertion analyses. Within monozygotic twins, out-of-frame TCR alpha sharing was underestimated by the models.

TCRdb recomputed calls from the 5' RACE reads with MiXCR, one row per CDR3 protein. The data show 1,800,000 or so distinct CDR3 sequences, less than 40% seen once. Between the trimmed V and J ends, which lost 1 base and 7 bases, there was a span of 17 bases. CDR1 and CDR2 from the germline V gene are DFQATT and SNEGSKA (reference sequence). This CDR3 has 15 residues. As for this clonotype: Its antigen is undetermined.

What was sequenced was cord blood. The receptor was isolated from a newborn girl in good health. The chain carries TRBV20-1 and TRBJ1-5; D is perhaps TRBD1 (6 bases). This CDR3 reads CSARAFLGGRQPQHF. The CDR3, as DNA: TGCAGTGCTAGAGCTTTTTTAGGGGGAAGGCAGCCCCAGCATTTT.